A single sample is the source of the 17 T cell receptor beta chains below, sequenced in a study of T-cell memory formation after mild COVID-19. TCRdb analysed the 5' RACE reads with MiXCR anew, one entry per CDR3 protein. The sample holds under 250,000 distinct CDR3 sequences, just over 9.5% seen once. Sequencing was performed on PBMCs or a T cell subset sorted from them (not recorded which). Receptor source: a man between 18 and 35 years old who had mild COVID-19 (a few samples of this study predate the infection). Cell type and time point are not known.

The rearrangement joins TRBV20-1 to TRBJ2-1; 9 bases are shared with TRBD2. Trimming removed 6 bases from V and 4 bases from J; junction bases left unmatched: 10. Germline V lookup: CDR1 DFQATT, CDR2 SNEGSKA (reference sequence). The CDR3 extends over 15 amino acids. The DNA for the CDR3 is TGCAGTGCAGGGGAGCGGGGGGCGTATTACAATGAGCAGTTCTTC. As protein: CSAGERGAYYNEQFF.

The chain recombines TRBV5-5 with TRBJ1-2; perhaps TRBD1 as D (5 bases). Germline assignment: CDR1 SGHKS and CDR2 YYEKEE (reference sequence). The CDR3 loop spans 15 amino acids. V gave up 2 bases and J gave up 0 bases, with 11 bases separating them. This chain's CDR3 is CASSFSRGANYGYTF. Here the CDR3 DNA reads TGTGCCAGCAGCTTTTCAAGGGGCGCTAACTATGGCTACACCTTC.

This clonotype was found a few times. The chain is built from TRBV29-1 and TRBJ1-5; 7 bases agree with TRBD1. CDR1 SQVTM and CDR2 ANQGSEA come from the germline V gene. V dropped 5 bases and J dropped 5; count of bases not matched to a gene: 6. The CDR3 totals 13 residues. The CDR3 loop is CSVSWGTDQPQHF. The CDR3, as DNA: TGCAGCGTTTCCTGGGGGACAGATCAGCCCCAGCATTTT. The whole variable domain, remainder taken from reference TRBV29-1 and TRBJ1-5, is SAVISQKPSRDICQRGTSLTIQCQVDSQVTMMFWYRQQPGQSLTLIATANQGSEATYESGFVIDKFPISRPNLTFSTLTVSNMSPEDSSIYLCSVSWGTDQPQHFGDGTRLSIL.

The sample holds many counts of this clonotype. The rearrangement uses TRBV18 and TRBJ1-5; tentatively, D is TRBD1 (5 bases). Trimming cost V 5 bases and J 4 bases, with 9 bases left between them. The CDR3 is 13 amino acids. Germline lookup yields CDR1 KGHSH and CDR2 LQKENI. The DNA for the CDR3 is TGTGCCAGCTCATCAGACAGAAATCAGCCCCAGCATTTT. It encodes CASSSDRNQPQHF.

This clonotype has a handful of counts. This chain connects TRBV20-1 to TRBJ2-5; 7 bases are a match to TRBD1. CDR3 length: 12 residues. Germline CDR1 is DFQATT and CDR2 is SNEGSKA (reference sequence). Trimming removed 6 bases from V and 4 bases from J; junction bases left unmatched: 5. CDR3 in DNA: TGCAGTGCCAGGGACAGCCCAGAGACCCAGTACTTC. It encodes CSARDSPETQYF.

This chain joins TRBV20-1 and TRBJ2-5; TRBD1 or TRBD2 may be the D gene (7 bases each). Between the trimmed V and J ends, which lost 6 bases and 2 bases, there was a span of 16 bases. The CDR3 is 14 amino acids. In germline, CDR1 is DFQATT, CDR2 SNEGSKA (reference sequence). The CDR3 coding sequence is TGCAGTGCGTCCCAGGGGGGGTTTCAAGAGACCCAGTACTTC. Residues: CSASQGGFQETQYF.

This chain links TRBV7-9 with TRBJ1-1; TRBD1 matches 7 bases. V lost 4 bases to trimming and J lost 5 bases; unmatched junction nucleotides: 16. Germline V gene sequence: CDR1 SEHNR, CDR2 FQNEAQ (reference sequence). The CDR3 is made up of 17 amino acids. CDR3 DNA: TGTGCCAGCAGCTCAGGACAGGTTAGTGCCGCAGGGACTGAAGCTTTCTTT. Translated, it gives CASSSGQVSAAGTEAFF. Filled out from reference TRBV7-9 and TRBJ1-1, the complete variable domain reads DTGVSQNPRHKITKRGQNVTFRCDPISEHNRLYWYRQTLGQGPEFLTYFQNEAQLEKSRLLSDRFSAERPKGSFSTLEIQRTEQGDSAMYLCASSSGQVSAAGTEAFFGQGTRLTVV.

The CDR3 sequence: CASSFRPGGYNSPLHF. CDR3 coding DNA: TGTGCCAGCAGCTTCCGGCCAGGGGGATATAATTCACCCCTCCACTTT. The gene calls are TRBV12-3 or TRBV12-4 and TRBJ1-6, with 7 bases lining up with TRBD1. The CDR3 has 16 residues. V trimming: 6 bases; J trimming: 4 bases; junction bases outside the gene matches: 9.

This clonotype was observed many times. The chain has TRBV11-2 and TRBJ2-5; 8 positions agree with TRBD2. Germline CDR1 SGHAT, CDR2 FQNNGV. Trimming removed 6 bases from V and 4 bases from J; junction bases left unmatched: 4. The CDR3 length is 13 residues. As DNA, the CDR3 is TGTGCCAGCAGTCCGGGAGGGGGAGAGACCCAGTACTTC. Amino acids: CASSPGGGETQYF. The complete variable domain, with remaining parts taken from reference TRBV11-2 and TRBJ2-5, reads EAGVAQSPRYKIIEKRQSVAFWCNPISGHATLYWYQQILGQGPKLLIQFQNNGVVDDSQLPKDRFSAERLKGVDSTLKIQPAKLEDSAVYLCASSPGGGETQYFGPGTRLLVL.

This clonotype showed up many times. The gene calls are TRBV6-5 and TRBJ1-6; the match to TRBD1 covers 7 bases. CDR1 is MNHEY, CDR2 SVGAGI, per germline. Germline trimming cut 6 bases from V and 9 bases from J; bases unmatched to any gene: 14. This CDR3 region has 16 residues. CDR3 sequence (DNA): TGTGCCAGCAGCCGGACGACAGGGCGAGGTAGTTCACCCCTCCACTTT. Amino acids: CASSRTTGRGSSPLHF.

This clonotype was detected ten times or more. The chain joins TRBV18 to TRBJ1-1; D is perhaps TRBD1 (5 bases). CDR3 length equals 13 residues. The V and J ends lost 6 bases and 6 bases respectively, with 14 bases between them. Germline V gene lookup returns CDR1 KGHSH and CDR2 LQKENI. CDR3 sequence reads: CASSPYFRAEAFF. In nucleotides, the CDR3 is TGTGCCAGCTCCCCTTATTTCAGGGCTGAAGCTTTCTTT.

This clonotype was seen at least ten times. The rearrangement uses TRBV5-1 and TRBJ1-1, with a tentative D call TRBD1 (6 bases). Per germline, CDR1 SGHRS and CDR2 YFSETQ. Trimming left V 4 bases short and J 1 base short, with 11 bases between. The CDR3 is made up of 14 amino acids. CDR3 sequence: CASSLRTANTEAFF. In nucleotides, the CDR3 is TGCGCCAGCAGCCTCCGGACAGCGAACACTGAAGCTTTCTTT.

There are a few counts of this clonotype. The V and J genes are TRBV12-3 or TRBV12-4 and TRBJ2-7; D may be TRBD2 (7 bases). The germline V and J ends were trimmed by 6 bases and 7 bases, with 19 bases remaining between them. The CDR3 is 14 residues long. CDR3 DNA sequence: TGTGCCAGCAGCCTGGGGGGGCCGCAGTGGGAGCAGTACGTC. This gives the protein CASSLGGPQWEQYV.

The table lists this clonotype with many counts. The genes are TRBV7-2 and TRBJ2-3, with D possibly being TRBD1 (5 bases). Trimming removed 3 bases from V and 4 bases from J, with 8 bases in between. This CDR3 contains 13 residues. Per the germline V gene, CDR1 is SGHTA and CDR2 is FQGNSA. The CDR3 sequence: CASSFQGSDTQYF. Written as DNA, the CDR3 is TGTGCCAGCAGCTTTCAGGGCTCAGATACGCAGTATTTT.

This chain links TRBV5-1 with TRBJ2-1; either TRBD1 or TRBD2 may supply D (6 bases each). Germline V gene lookup returns CDR1 SGHRS and CDR2 YFSETQ. The ends were cut back, 5 bases at V and 10 bases at J, with 22 bases in the middle. The CDR3 runs 15 residues. The CDR3 is CASSRLGGHLGEQFF. DNA of the CDR3: TGCGCCAGCAGTAGACTGGGGGGCCATTTGGGAGAGCAGTTCTTC.

The V gene is TRBV5-6, the J gene TRBJ2-7, with TRBD1 matching 7 bases. Trimming removed 3 bases from V and 4 bases from J; junction bases left unmatched: 1. CDR1 is SGHDT and CDR2 is YYEEEE in the germline V gene. The CDR3 consists of 12 residues. CDR3 DNA sequence: TGTGCCAGCAGCTGGGGACAGTACGAGCAGTACGTC. It encodes CASSWGQYEQYV.

The V and J genes are TRBV10-1 and TRBJ1-1, with a weak D call TRBD1 (6 bases). This CDR3 is 15 amino acids long. V shed 5 bases and J shed 4 bases, with 17 bases lying between them. Germline V gene lookup returns CDR1 WNHNN and CDR2 SYGVQD (reference sequence). The CDR3 is CASSPGTKSGTEAFF. In nucleotides, the CDR3 is TGCGCCAGCAGTCCCGGGACAAAATCGGGCACTGAAGCTTTCTTT.